This TCR beta chain was captured in a study of TIL therapy for anti-PD-1-resistant metastatic lung cancer. At the level of the study: Tumors had a median PD-L1 proportion score of about 6.6%. Tumors carried a median about 1.6 non-synonymous mutations per megabase. Most patients had lung adenocarcinoma; a handful of tumors were EGFR-mutant, two ALK-rearranged; half smoked currently or formerly.

The libraries were made with immunoSEQ v3. The protocol was immunoSEQ multiplex PCR, while the TCRdb copy is restricted to in-frame clones and leaves out a portion. This table has around 50,000 clones, 73% appearing once. This sample's time point: pre-treatment sample, taken before nivolumab and TIL therapy. The CDR3 runs to 11 residues. V was pared by 7 bases and J by 12 bases, with 7 bases of the junction left unmatched. Germline CDR1 and CDR2: SEHNR and FQNEAQ (reference sequence). The TCR sequence derives from a person between 30 and 80 years old with non-small cell lung cancer. Sequences were derived from blood, sampled at baseline. The V call is TRBV7-9, the J call TRBJ2-5, with 8 bases fitting TRBD2. The CDR3 sequence is CASTVAGGKYF. DNA for the CDR3: TGTGCCAGCACCGTTGCGGGGGGCAAGTACTTC.